This T cell receptor beta chain derives from a study of identical twins. Study-wide points: Donors were not followed over many years; analysis was cross-sectional.

Through template switching, a universal primer site was introduced, and the cDNA contained unique molecular identifiers. Each CDR3 protein gets one entry after TCRdb re-called the 5' RACE reads with MiXCR. The sample records 1.5 million to 2 million distinct CDR3 sequences, roughly 35% being singletons. This clonotype was observed a handful of times. Antigen specificity is unknown. V gave up 3 bases and J gave up 2 bases, with 8 bases separating them. Per germline, CDR1 KGHSH and CDR2 LQKENI. This CDR3 contains 13 residues. The sample consisted of cord blood. J is TRBJ2-7 and V is TRBV18, with D possibly being TRBD2 (5 bases). The sequence was collected from a newborn girl in good health. The DNA of the CDR3 is TGTGCCAGCTCACCCGGGGAACCCTACGAGCAGTACTTC. It encodes CASSPGEPYEQYF.